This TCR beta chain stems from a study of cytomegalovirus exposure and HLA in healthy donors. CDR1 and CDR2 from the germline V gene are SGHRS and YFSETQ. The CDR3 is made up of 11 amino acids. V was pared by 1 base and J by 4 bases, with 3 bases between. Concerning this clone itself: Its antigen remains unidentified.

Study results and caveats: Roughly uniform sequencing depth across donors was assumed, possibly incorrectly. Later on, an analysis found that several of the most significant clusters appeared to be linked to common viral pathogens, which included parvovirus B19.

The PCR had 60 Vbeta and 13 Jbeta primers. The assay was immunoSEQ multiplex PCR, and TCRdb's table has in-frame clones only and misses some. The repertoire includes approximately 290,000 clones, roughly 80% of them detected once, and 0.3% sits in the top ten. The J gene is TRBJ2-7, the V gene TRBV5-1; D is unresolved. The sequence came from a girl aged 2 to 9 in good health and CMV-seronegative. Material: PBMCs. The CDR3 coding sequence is TGCGCCAGCAGCTTGCGTTACGAGCAGTACTTC. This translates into CASSLRYEQYF.